The 26 T cell receptor beta chains reported below all come from one sample, sequenced in a study of beta chain features in type 1 diabetes. Study-level results: Shorter TCRB CDR3s, moderately but significantly so, were found in Type 1 diabetes patients in all four CD4+ subsets.

Expressed TCRB transcripts were sequenced because the isolated RNA had all been reverse transcribed beforehand. Measured with immunoSEQ multiplex PCR; TCRdb has only the in-frame clones, and not every one. The data hold approximately 150,000 clones, with 50% to 70% observed a single time. The antigens for these receptors are not known. Sample: naive CD4+ T cells from blood. These receptors all stem from a young man with type 1 diabetes.

V and J are TRBV30 and TRBJ2-5; 7 nucleotides line up with TRBD1. The assigned J gene may be wrong: the sequence end matches TRBJ2-7 better. The CDR3 loop spans 13 amino acids. CDR1 and CDR2 (germline): GTSNPN, SVGIG (reference sequence). This CDR3 reads CAWSPGQNYEQYF. DNA for the CDR3: TGTGCCTGGAGCCCGGGACAGAACTACGAGCAGTACTTC.

The gene calls are TRBV29-1 and TRBJ2-7, with D perhaps given as TRBD1 or TRBD2 (5 bases each). The CDR3 extends over 12 amino acids. The germline V and J ends were trimmed by 8 bases and 7 bases, with 18 bases remaining between them. Germline CDR1 and CDR2: SQVTM and ANQGSEA. CDR3 amino acids: CSTGTESEEQYF. CDR3 nucleotides: TGCAGCACCGGGACGGAGTCTGAGGAGCAGTACTTC.

The chain is built from TRBV14 and TRBJ2-3; D is perhaps TRBD1 (5 bases). Trimming removed 0 bases at V and 6 bases at J, with 25 bases between. Germline V gene lookup returns CDR1 SGHDN and CDR2 FVKESK. CDR3 length: 19 amino acids. This CDR3 is CASSQEGPWEAAGKDTQYF. Here the CDR3 DNA reads TGTGCCAGCAGCCAAGAGGGGCCTTGGGAAGCAGCTGGCAAGGATACGCAGTATTTT. Together with reference TRBV14 and TRBJ2-3, the CDR3 gives the full variable domain: EAGVTQFPSHSVIEKGQTVTLRCDPISGHDNLYWYRRVMGKEIKFLLHFVKESKQDESGMPNNRFLAERTGGTYSTLKVQPAELEDSGVYFCASSQEGPWEAAGKDTQYFGPGTRLTVL.

J is TRBJ2-1 and V is TRBV29-1; the D gene is possibly TRBD1 (6 bases). This CDR3 comprises 15 residues. Germline values: CDR1 SQVTM, CDR2 ANQGSEA. Trimming left V 7 bases short and J 4 bases short, with 20 bases between. DNA of the CDR3: TGCAGCGGTGATCCTACCCCTGGGACATACAATGAGCAGTTCTTC. Encoded protein: CSGDPTPGTYNEQFF.

The genes are TRBV9 and TRBJ2-5; tentative D call: TRBD1 (6 bases). The CDR3 is 16 amino acids. Germline V gene data show CDR1 as SGDLS and CDR2 as YYNGEE. Deletions cut 1 base from V and 5 bases from J, with 18 bases between. The CDR3 spells CASSVSPIQGLETQYF. CDR3 nucleotide sequence: TGTGCCAGCAGCGTATCCCCCATTCAGGGGCTGGAGACCCAGTACTTC.

This sequence joins TRBV30 and TRBJ1-4; tentatively, D is TRBD1 (5 bases). V shed 3 bases and J shed 0 bases, with 8 bases lying between them. The CDR3 length is 14 residues. CDR1 is GTSNPN, CDR2 SVGIG, per germline (reference sequence). CDR3 amino acids: CAWSPTATNEKLFF. The CDR3 DNA follows: TGTGCCTGGAGCCCGACAGCAACTAATGAAAAACTGTTTTTT.

The genes are TRBV9 and TRBJ1-6, with D uncertain. Trimming removed 0 bases from V and 9 bases from J, with 16 bases in between. The CDR3 extends over 16 amino acids. Germline V lookup: CDR1 SGDLS, CDR2 YYNGEE. The chain's CDR3 is CASSVAGAGTVSPLHF. CDR3 DNA sequence: TGTGCCAGCAGCGTAGCTGGAGCGGGCACGGTTTCACCCCTCCACTTT.

This chain links TRBV5-4 with TRBJ2-5; 10 bases line up with TRBD1. Germline V gene sequence: CDR1 SGHNT, CDR2 YYREEE (reference sequence). Trimming took 2 bases from V and 5 from J; bases not matched to a gene: 12. There are 17 residues in the CDR3. CDR3 nucleotide sequence: TGTGCCAGCAGCTTAAACCCGTCCGGGACAGGGGCCGAGACCCAGTACTTC. Residues: CASSLNPSGTGAETQYF. Filled out from reference TRBV5-4 and TRBJ2-5, the complete variable domain reads ETGVTQSPTHLIKTRGQQVTLRCSSQSGHNTVSWYQQALGQGPQFIFQYYREEENGRGNFPPRFSGLQFPNYSSELNVNALELDDSALYLCASSLNPSGTGAETQYFGPGTRLLVL.

The DNA for the CDR3 is TGTGCCAGCAGTCCAGGAGGCTTAGCCTCCGAGCAGTACTTC. It translates to CASSPGGLASEQYF. The chain recombines TRBV28 with TRBJ2-7; D might be TRBD2 (5 bases). V was shortened by 5 bases and J by 6 bases, with 17 bases between the two germline ends. The V gene's germline CDR1 is MDHEN and CDR2 SYDVKM. This CDR3 has 14 amino acids.

This sequence joins TRBV19 and TRBJ2-7, with 7 nucleotides matching TRBD1. CDR3 size: 14 residues. V was pared by 7 bases and J by 0 bases, with 6 bases of the junction left unmatched. CDR1 LNHDA and CDR2 SQIVND come from the germline V gene (reference sequence). The CDR3 nucleotides are TGTGCCAGTACTCAGGACAGGAGCTCCTACGAGCAGTACTTC. Translation: CASTQDRSSYEQYF.

The chain joins TRBV15 to TRBJ1-6; D is unresolved. In germline, CDR1 is LNHNV, CDR2 YYDKDF (reference sequence). Trimming removed 0 bases at V and 9 bases at J, with 9 bases between. CDR3 length: 14 residues. The CDR3 here is CATSRDGTRSPLHF. As DNA, the CDR3 is TGTGCCACCAGCAGAGATGGTACTCGTTCACCCCTCCACTTT.

This rearrangement joins TRBV11-2 to TRBJ2-7; 10 bases align to TRBD1. Germline values: CDR1 SGHAT, CDR2 FQNNGV. Unmatched junction bases numbered 12, after V lost 5 bases and J lost 2 bases. CDR3 size: 17 residues. In nucleotides, the CDR3 is TGTGCCAGCAGCCCAGATCGGGGGACAGGGGCAACCTACGAGCAGTACTTC. Protein: CASSPDRGTGATYEQYF.

This chain uses TRBV7-2 with TRBJ1-2; 8 bases align to TRBD1. The CDR3 contains 13 residues. Trimming took 6 bases from V and 4 from J; bases not matched to a gene: 4. Germline V lookup: CDR1 SGHTA, CDR2 FQGNSA. The DNA for the CDR3 is TGTGCCAGCAGGCTCGGGACAGGCTATGGCTACACCTTC. Translation: CASRLGTGYGYTF.

The chain recombines TRBV7-2 with TRBJ2-1; D remains ambiguous. Trimming took 5 bases from V and 7 from J, leaving 12 bases between them. This CDR3 is 13 amino acids long. The germline gives CDR1 SGHTA, CDR2 FQGNSA. The CDR3 DNA reads as TGTGCCAGCAGCACGCCGACCATTAATGAGCAGTTCTTC. It yields the protein CASSTPTINEQFF.

The CDR3: CASSSRLETSVLKTQYF. In DNA form, the CDR3 reads TGTGCCAGCAGCTCGCGGCTTGAGACTAGCGTGTTAAAGACCCAGTACTTC. The chain carries TRBV7-9 and TRBJ2-5, with TRBD2 identical over 8 bases. The ends lost 4 bases at V and 6 bases at J; junction bases unmatched: 16. Germline V gene sequence: CDR1 SEHNR, CDR2 FQNEAQ (reference sequence). This CDR3 is 17 amino acids long.

The rearrangement links TRBV9 to TRBJ2-7; D is unresolved. The CDR3 spans 12 residues. V was shortened by 4 bases and J by 6 bases, with 11 bases between the two germline ends. Germline CDR1 reads SGDLS; CDR2 reads YYNGEE. The CDR3 reads CASSLVGVEQYF. CDR3 sequence (DNA): TGTGCCAGCAGCCTTGTAGGCGTCGAGCAGTACTTC. Using reference TRBV9 and TRBJ2-7 for the parts outside the CDR3, the full variable domain is DSGVTQTPKHLITATGQRVTLRCSPRSGDLSVYWYQQSLDQGLQFLIQYYNGEERAKGNILERFSAQQFPDLHSELNLSSLELGDSALYFCASSLVGVEQYFGPGTRLTVT.

The chain links TRBV7-9 to TRBJ2-1; D is unclear. V was pared by 5 bases and J by 1 base, with 15 bases between. Germline CDR1 reads SEHNR; CDR2 reads FQNEAQ (reference sequence). The CDR3 is made up of 16 amino acids. The CDR3 coding sequence is TGTGCCAGCAGCCCCTTGGGGTTAGGGTCCTACAATGAGCAGTTCTTC. Its protein product is CASSPLGLGSYNEQFF.

This clone occurred a few times. This sample includes further DNA sequences coding for the same CDR3. The rearrangement joins TRBV30 to TRBJ1-4; TRBD1 is a possible D gene (6 bases). Germline CDR1 GTSNPN, CDR2 SVGIG (reference sequence). V was pared by 0 bases and J by 7 bases, with 6 bases between. The CDR3 has 12 amino acids. The CDR3 reads CAWSVGGEKLFF. In DNA form, the CDR3 reads TGTGCCTGGAGTGTAGGGGGTGAAAAACTGTTTTTT. The full variable domain, rest sourced from reference TRBV30 and TRBJ1-4, is SQTIHQWPATLVQPVGSPLSLECTVEGTSNPNLYWYRQAAGRGLQLLFYSVGIGQISSEVPQNLSASRPQDRQFILSSKKLLLSDSGFYLCAWSVGGEKLFFGSGTQLSVL.

The gene calls are TRBV30 and TRBJ2-5; maybe TRBD2 (5 bases). The CDR3 extends over 15 amino acids. V lost 2 bases to trimming and J lost 9 bases, with 22 bases between them. Germline V gene lookup returns CDR1 GTSNPN and CDR2 SVGIG (reference sequence). Written as DNA, the CDR3 is TGTGCCTGGAGTAGTAGGGCCGGAGGTTTGGTGGCCCAGTACTTC. The encoded protein is CAWSSRAGGLVAQYF.

This clone occurred a few times. This sequence joins TRBV2 and TRBJ2-5; a weak D match, TRBD1 (6 bases). The germline V and J ends were trimmed by 2 bases and 5 bases, with 15 bases remaining between them. The germline V gene has CDR1 SNHLY and CDR2 FYNNEI. CDR3 length equals 15 residues. CDR3 nucleotide sequence: TGTGCCAGCAGTGAACTTGTGGGGGCAGAGGAGACCCAGTACTTC. Amino acid sequence: CASSELVGAEETQYF.

V is TRBV29-1 and J is TRBJ2-5; D perhaps matches TRBD2 (6 bases). Trimming shortened V by 5 bases and J by 1 base, and 8 bases separated the two germline ends. There are 12 residues in the CDR3. Germline V gives CDR1 SQVTM, CDR2 ANQGSEA. The DNA for the CDR3 is TGCAGCGTTCGGACTACCCAAGAGACCCAGTACTTC. Translated: CSVRTTQETQYF.

V is TRBV6-5 and J is TRBJ1-5; D unresolved. This CDR3 region has 15 residues. Germline V gene data show CDR1 as MNHEY and CDR2 as SVGAGI. Trimming shortened V by 0 bases and J by 5 bases, and 11 bases separated the two germline ends. CDR3 residues: CASSYSSGRDQPQHF. The CDR3 region has the DNA TGTGCCAGCAGTTACTCGTCTGGGCGCGATCAGCCCCAGCATTTT.

This chain connects TRBV5-6 to TRBJ2-5; 7 bases are shared with TRBD1. CDR3 length: 13 amino acids. V gave up 5 bases and J gave up 6 bases; unmatched junction bases: 7. Germline lookup yields CDR1 SGHDT and CDR2 YYEEEE. The CDR3 coding sequence is TGTGCCAGCAGACGGGGACAGTTGCAGACCCAGTACTTC. It encodes CASRRGQLQTQYF.

The chain employs TRBV20-1 and TRBJ2-3; D gene uncertain. This CDR3 spans 10 amino acids. Trimming took 7 bases from V and 5 from J, leaving 7 bases between them. Germline CDR1 is DFQATT and CDR2 is SNEGSKA (reference sequence). DNA of the CDR3: TGCAGTGTACTTATAGATACGCAGTATTTT. Protein product: CSVLIDTQYF.

In its sample, this clone was seen a few times. In the same sample, other DNA sequences code for this CDR3. The J gene is TRBJ2-5, the V gene TRBV29-1; a weak D match, TRBD1 (5 bases). Trimming cost V 4 bases and J 5 bases, with 14 bases left between them. The CDR3 sequence is 13 residues long. Germline V gives CDR1 SQVTM, CDR2 ANQGSEA. The CDR3 DNA sequence: TGCAGCGTTGTTAGGGGTTTGCGGGAGACCCAGTACTTC. It specifies CSVVRGLRETQYF.

The chain joins TRBV10-3 to TRBJ1-6; D is unclear. The CDR3 spans 13 residues. The germline V gene has CDR1 ENHRY and CDR2 SYGVKD. V was trimmed by 2 bases and J by 8 bases, leaving 7 bases between them. The CDR3 spells CAISEGGDSPLHF. CDR3 DNA: TGTGCCATCAGTGAGGGTGGGGATTCACCCCTCCACTTT.